The TCR beta chain described here comes from a study of T cell repertoires in cytomegalovirus infection. Across the study: Indicated by public TCR beta signatures were CMV infection and matching HLA type. Study-level points and caveats: Of the TCR beta families, the public ones yielded a cumulative frequency that identified carriers of CMV plus the relevant HLA. CMV-specific HLA-C-restricted TCR beta clonotypes dominated the ex vivo response.

Trimming took off 6 bases at V and 3 bases at J, with 10 bases between the two ends. Germline CDR1 reads SNHLY; CDR2 reads FYNNEI. This CDR3 comprises 13 residues. TCRdb re-called the reads with MiXCR, one entry per CDR3 protein. Found here are approximately 490,000 distinct CDR3 sequences, approximately 10% of them singletons; the top ten hold roughly 10%. On this clonotype itself: Its specificity is unknown.

The rearrangement uses TRBV2 and TRBJ2-3; D is perhaps TRBD1 (6 bases). The source is a human donor in good health (CMV status not recorded). Some clones in this sample may be carry-over from other donors' samples. The sequenced sample was PBMCs. The CDR3 sequence is CASRDDRTDTQYF. DNA of the CDR3: TGTGCCAGCAGGGACGACAGGACAGATACGCAGTATTTT.